This T cell receptor beta chain was observed in a study of shared clonotypes between healthy human individuals. Study-wide background: The donors, two women and three men, were aged 18 to 49. General study points: Naive CD4 clonotypes were shared across a handful of donors at 4.5% to 6.5%. Unshared clonotypes carried lower generation probabilities than those common to all four donors.

The CDR3 totals 16 residues. V was cut by 5 bases and J by 1 base, with 14 bases left in between. Germline CDR1 SEHNR, CDR2 FQNEAQ (reference sequence). As concerns this clone: Its antigen remains unknown.

Data came from immunoSEQ multiplex PCR; TCRdb stores just in-frame clones and leaves some out. The repertoire has millions of clones, less than 95% of them found once; the top ten carry 0.9% to 1.4%. CD45RO-negative CD8 cells positively selected for CCR7 made up the naive population, which excluded terminally differentiated effector memory CD45RA+ cells. All donors were Caucasian adults living in Nashville, Tennessee. The chain combines TRBV7-9 with TRBJ2-2, with D perhaps TRBD1 or TRBD2 (5 bases each). Sample: naive CD8+ T cells sorted from blood. The sequence came from a man aged 18 to 35 in good health. DNA for the CDR3: TGTGCCAGCAGCCTGTGGGACGGAGGGAACACCGGGGAGCTGTTTTTT. It encodes CASSLWDGGNTGELFF.